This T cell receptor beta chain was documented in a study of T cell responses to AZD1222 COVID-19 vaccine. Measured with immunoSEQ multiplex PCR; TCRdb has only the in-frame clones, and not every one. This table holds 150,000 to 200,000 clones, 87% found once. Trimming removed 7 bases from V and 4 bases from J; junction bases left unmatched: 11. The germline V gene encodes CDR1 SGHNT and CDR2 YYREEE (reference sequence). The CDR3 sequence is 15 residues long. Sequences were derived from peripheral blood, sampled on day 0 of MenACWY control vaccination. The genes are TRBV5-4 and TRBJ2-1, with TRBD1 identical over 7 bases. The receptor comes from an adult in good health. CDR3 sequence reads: CASLAGGAQYNEQFF. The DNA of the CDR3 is TGTGCCAGCCTAGCAGGGGGAGCCCAGTACAATGAGCAGTTCTTC.